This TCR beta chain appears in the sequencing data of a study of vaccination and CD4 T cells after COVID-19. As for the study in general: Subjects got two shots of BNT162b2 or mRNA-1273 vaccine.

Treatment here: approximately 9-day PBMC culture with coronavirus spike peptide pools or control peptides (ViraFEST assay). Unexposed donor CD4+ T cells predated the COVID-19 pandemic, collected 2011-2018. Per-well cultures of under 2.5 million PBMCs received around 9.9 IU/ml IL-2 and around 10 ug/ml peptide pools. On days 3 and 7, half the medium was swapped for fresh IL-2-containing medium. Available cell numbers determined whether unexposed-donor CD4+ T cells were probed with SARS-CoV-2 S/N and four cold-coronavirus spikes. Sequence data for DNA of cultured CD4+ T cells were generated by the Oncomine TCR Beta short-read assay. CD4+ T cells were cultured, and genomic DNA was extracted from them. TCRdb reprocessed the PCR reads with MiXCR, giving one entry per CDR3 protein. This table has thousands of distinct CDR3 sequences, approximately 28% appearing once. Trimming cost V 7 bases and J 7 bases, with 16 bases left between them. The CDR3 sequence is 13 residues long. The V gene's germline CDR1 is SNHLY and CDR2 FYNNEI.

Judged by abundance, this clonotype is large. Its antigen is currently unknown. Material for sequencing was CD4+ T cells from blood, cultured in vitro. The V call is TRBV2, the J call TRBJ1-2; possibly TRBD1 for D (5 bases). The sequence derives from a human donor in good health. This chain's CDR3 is CASTGERGGGYTF. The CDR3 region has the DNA TGTGCCAGCACGGGGGAGAGGGGAGGTGGCTACACCTTC.